This record covers a single TCR beta chain. Its cognate antigen is unknown. The protocol was immunoSEQ multiplex PCR, while the TCRdb copy is restricted to in-frame clones and leaves out a portion. The sample records approximately 47,000 clones, about 88% being singletons. This entry belongs to a study of OX40 agonist ivuxolimab in advanced cancers. Study-wide context: Earlier treatment with anti-PD-1, anti-PD-L1 or anti-CTLA-4 was permitted, and roughly 42% had received some. Overall study results and limits: Fewer expanded clones were found on average in CD4+ than in CD8+ T cells. Determination of antigen specificity was not performed for the expanded peripheral T cells.

Systemic immunosuppression or a history of autoimmune disease excluded patients. Sequencing used CD4+ or CD8+ T cells sorted from blood, obtained in a trial of the OX40 agonist ivuxolimab. The TCR sequence derives from an adult with an advanced solid tumor such as melanoma, head and neck, liver or kidney cancer.

CDR3 sequence (DNA): TGTGCCAGCTCAACTCAGGGGAGGGGAGAGACCCAGTACTTC. Protein product: CASSTQGRGETQYF. The rearrangement uses TRBV18 and TRBJ2-5; possibly TRBD2 for D (7 bases). The CDR3 covers 14 residues. Trimming removed 5 bases at V and 4 bases at J, with 14 bases between. Germline CDR1 and CDR2: KGHSH and LQKENI.